The clone carrying this T cell receptor (beta chain) was recorded many times. Germline loops: CDR1 LNHDA, CDR2 SQIVND (reference sequence). The V and J ends lost 3 bases and 5 bases respectively, with 22 bases between them. The length of the CDR3 is 17 residues. The sample belongs to a study of T cells in Graves' hyperthyroidism and ophthalmopathy. TCR beta CDR3 region amplification was performed from RNA transcripts. With the HTBI primer set, the TCR CDR3 went through a first round of RT-PCR. TCRdb ran MiXCR on the multiplex PCR reads and lists one entry per CDR3 protein. The table lists fewer than 750,000 distinct CDR3 sequences, 46% of them singletons.

The clonotype originates from a woman under 30 with Graves' hyperthyroidism. This chain connects TRBV19 to TRBJ1-2; possibly TRBD1 for D (6 bases). Sequenced: peripheral blood or thyroid tissue (not recorded which). The CDR3 here is CASSMAGTRSAVYGYTF. CDR3 in DNA: TGTGCCAGTAGTATGGCCGGGACACGGTCAGCGGTGTATGGCTACACCTTC.